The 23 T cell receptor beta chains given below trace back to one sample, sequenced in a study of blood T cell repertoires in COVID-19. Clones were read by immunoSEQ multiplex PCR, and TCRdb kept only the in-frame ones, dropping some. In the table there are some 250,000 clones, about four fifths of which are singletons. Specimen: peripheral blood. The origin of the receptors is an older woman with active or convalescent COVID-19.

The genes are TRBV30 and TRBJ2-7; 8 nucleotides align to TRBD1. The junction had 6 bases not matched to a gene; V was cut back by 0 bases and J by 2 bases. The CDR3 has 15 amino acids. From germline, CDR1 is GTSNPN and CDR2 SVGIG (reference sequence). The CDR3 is CAWSVAGGNPYEQYF. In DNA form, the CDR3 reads TGTGCCTGGAGTGTAGCAGGGGGCAACCCCTACGAGCAGTACTTC.

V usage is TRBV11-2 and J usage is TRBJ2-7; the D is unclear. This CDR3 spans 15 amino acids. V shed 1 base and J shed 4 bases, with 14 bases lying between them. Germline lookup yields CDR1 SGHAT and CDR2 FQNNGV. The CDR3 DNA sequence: TGTGCCAGCAGCTTAGGGGTGACTCTACCATACGAGCAGTACTTC. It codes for CASSLGVTLPYEQYF. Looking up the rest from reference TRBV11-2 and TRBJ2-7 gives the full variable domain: EAGVAQSPRYKIIEKRQSVAFWCNPISGHATLYWYQQILGQGPKLLIQFQNNGVVDDSQLPKDRFSAERLKGVDSTLKIQPAKLEDSAVYLCASSLGVTLPYEQYFGPGTRLTVT.

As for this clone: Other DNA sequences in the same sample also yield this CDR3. CDR3 sequence (DNA): TGCAGCGTTGAAACGGGCACAGATACGCAGTATTTT. This translates into CSVETGTDTQYF. This sequence joins TRBV29-1 and TRBJ2-3; D gene ambiguous. Per germline, CDR1 SQVTM and CDR2 ANQGSEA. This CDR3 is built from 12 residues. Deletions cut 2 bases from V and 1 base from J, with 4 bases between.

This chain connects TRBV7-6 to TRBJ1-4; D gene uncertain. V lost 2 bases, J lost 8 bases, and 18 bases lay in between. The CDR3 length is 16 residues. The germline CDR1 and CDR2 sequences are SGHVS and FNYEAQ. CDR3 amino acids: CASSLISAEGGEKLFF. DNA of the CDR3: TGTGCCAGCAGCTTAATTTCTGCGGAGGGAGGGGAAAAACTGTTTTTT.

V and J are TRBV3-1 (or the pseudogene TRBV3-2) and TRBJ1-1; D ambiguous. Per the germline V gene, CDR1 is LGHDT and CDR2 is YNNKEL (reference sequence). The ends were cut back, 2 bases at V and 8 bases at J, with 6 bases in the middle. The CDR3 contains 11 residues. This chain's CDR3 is CASSQNSEAFF. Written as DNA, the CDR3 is TGTGCCAGCAGCCAAAACTCAGAAGCTTTCTTT.

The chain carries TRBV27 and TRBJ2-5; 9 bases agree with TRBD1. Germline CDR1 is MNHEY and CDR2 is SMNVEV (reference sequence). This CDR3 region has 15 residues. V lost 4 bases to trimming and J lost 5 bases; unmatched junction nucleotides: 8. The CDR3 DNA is TGTGCCAGCAGTTACGCCGGGACAGGGCACGAGACCCAGTACTTC. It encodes CASSYAGTGHETQYF.

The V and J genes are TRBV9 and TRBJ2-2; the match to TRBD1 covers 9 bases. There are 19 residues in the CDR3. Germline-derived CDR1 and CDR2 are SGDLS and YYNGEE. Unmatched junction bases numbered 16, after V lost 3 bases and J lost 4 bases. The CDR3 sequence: CASSDEGLSRDRVTGELFF. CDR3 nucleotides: TGTGCCAGCAGCGACGAGGGGCTGTCCCGGGACAGGGTCACCGGGGAGCTGTTTTTT.

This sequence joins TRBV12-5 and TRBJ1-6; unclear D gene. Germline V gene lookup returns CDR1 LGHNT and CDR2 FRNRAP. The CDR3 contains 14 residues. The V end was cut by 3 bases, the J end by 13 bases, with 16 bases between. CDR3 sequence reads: CASGFAGKGSPLHF. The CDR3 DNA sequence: TGTGCTAGTGGTTTCGCCGGGAAGGGTTCCCCCCTCCACTTT.

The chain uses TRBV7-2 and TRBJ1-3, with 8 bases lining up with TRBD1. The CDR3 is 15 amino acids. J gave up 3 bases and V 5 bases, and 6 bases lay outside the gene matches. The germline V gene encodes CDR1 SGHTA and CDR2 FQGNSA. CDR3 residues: CASSPGTGHGNTIYF. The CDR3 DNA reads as TGTGCCAGCAGCCCCGGGACAGGCCATGGAAACACCATATATTTT.

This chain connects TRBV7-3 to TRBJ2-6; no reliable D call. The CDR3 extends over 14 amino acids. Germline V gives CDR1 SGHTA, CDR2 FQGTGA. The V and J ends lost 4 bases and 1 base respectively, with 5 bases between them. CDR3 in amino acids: CASSSLSGANVLTF. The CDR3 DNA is TGTGCCAGCAGCTCACTTTCTGGGGCCAACGTCCTGACTTTC.

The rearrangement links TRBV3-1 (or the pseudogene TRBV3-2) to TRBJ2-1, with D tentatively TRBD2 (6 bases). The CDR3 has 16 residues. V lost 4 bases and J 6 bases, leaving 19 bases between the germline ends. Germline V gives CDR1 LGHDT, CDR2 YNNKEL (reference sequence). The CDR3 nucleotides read TGTGCCAGCAGCCGAACATTGGTACTAGCCCCCAATGAGCAGTTCTTC. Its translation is CASSRTLVLAPNEQFF.

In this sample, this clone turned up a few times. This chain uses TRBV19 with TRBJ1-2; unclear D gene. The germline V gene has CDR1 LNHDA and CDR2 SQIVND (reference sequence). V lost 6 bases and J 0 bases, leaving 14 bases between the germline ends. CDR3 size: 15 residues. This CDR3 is CASSLAAHTNYGYTF. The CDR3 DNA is TGTGCCAGTAGCCTAGCGGCTCATACTAACTATGGCTACACCTTC.

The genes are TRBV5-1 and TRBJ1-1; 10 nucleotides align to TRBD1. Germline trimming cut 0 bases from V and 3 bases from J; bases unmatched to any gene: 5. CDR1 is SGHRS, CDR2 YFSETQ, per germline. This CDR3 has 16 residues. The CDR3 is CASSLGGTGADTEAFF. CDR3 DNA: TGCGCCAGCAGCTTGGGAGGGACAGGGGCAGACACTGAAGCTTTCTTT.

The DNA for the CDR3 is TGTGCCAGCAGCTTGAGGGTCGGGAGGAGATATACTGAAGCTTTCTTT. It encodes CASSLRVGRRYTEAFF. The V gene is TRBV5-6, the J gene TRBJ1-1; D gene ambiguous. Trimming shortened V by 1 base and J by 5 bases, and 18 bases separated the two germline ends. CDR1 is SGHDT and CDR2 is YYEEEE in the germline V gene. This CDR3 contains 16 residues. Filled out from reference TRBV5-6 and TRBJ1-1, the complete variable domain reads DAGVTQSPTHLIKTRGQQVTLRCSPKSGHDTVSWYQQALGQGPQFIFQYYEEEERQRGNFPDRFSGHQFPNYSSELNVNALLLGDSALYLCASSLRVGRRYTEAFFGQGTRLTVV.

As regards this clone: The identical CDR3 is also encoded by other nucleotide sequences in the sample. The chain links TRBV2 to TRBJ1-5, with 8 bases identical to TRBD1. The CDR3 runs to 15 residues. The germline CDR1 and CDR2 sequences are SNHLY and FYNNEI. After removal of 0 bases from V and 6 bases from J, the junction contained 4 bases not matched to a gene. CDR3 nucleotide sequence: TGTGCCAGCAGTGAAGCCAGGGGGCGAGGTCAGCCCCAGCATTTT. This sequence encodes CASSEARGRGQPQHF.

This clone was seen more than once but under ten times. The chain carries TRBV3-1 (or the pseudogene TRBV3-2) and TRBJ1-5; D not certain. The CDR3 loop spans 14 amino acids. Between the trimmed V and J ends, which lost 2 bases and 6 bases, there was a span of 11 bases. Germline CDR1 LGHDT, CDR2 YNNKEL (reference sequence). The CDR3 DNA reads TGTGCCAGCAGCCAACCGGGGTTCGGTCAGCCCCAGCATTTT. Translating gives CASSQPGFGQPQHF.

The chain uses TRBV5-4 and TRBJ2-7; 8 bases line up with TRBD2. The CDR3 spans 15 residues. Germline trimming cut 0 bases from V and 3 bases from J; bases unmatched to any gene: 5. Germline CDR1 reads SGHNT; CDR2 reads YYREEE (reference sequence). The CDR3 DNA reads TGTGCCAGCAGCTTGGATCCGGGGGGGAACTACGAGCAGTACTTC. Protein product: CASSLDPGGNYEQYF.

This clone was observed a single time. CDR3 nucleotides: TGTGCCAGCAGTCCTTCGGAGGCGAGGACCTATGGCTACACCTTC. It translates to CASSPSEARTYGYTF. V usage is TRBV6-4 and J usage is TRBJ1-2; D unclear. Trimming took 5 bases from V and 4 from J, leaving 17 bases between them. This CDR3 is 15 amino acids long. CDR1 is MRHNA and CDR2 is SNTAGT in the germline V gene.

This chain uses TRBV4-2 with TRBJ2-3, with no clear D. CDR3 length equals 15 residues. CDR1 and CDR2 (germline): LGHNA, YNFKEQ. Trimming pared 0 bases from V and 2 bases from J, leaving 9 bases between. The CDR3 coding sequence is TGTGCCAGCAGCCAAGATTTAATCTCCACAGATACGCAGTATTTT. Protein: CASSQDLISTDTQYF.

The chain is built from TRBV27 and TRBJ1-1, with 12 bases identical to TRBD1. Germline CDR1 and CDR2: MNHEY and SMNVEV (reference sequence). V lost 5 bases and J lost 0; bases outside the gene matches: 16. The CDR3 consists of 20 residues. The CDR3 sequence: CASSLYGGAGTGGLNTEAFF. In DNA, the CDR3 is TGTGCCAGCAGTCTCTACGGGGGGGCCGGGACAGGGGGCCTGAACACTGAAGCTTTCTTT.

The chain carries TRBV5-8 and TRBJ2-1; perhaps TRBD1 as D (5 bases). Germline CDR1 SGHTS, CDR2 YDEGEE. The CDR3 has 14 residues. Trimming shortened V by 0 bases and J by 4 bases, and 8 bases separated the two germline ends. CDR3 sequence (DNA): TGTGCCAGCAGCTTGGTTAGGGGTTACAATGAGCAGTTCTTC. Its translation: CASSLVRGYNEQFF.

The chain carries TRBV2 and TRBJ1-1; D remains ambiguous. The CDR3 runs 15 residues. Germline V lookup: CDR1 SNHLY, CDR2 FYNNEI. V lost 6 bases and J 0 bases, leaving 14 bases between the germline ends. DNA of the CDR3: TGTGCCAGCAGCCGACAACCCGGCATGAACACTGAAGCTTTCTTT. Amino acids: CASSRQPGMNTEAFF. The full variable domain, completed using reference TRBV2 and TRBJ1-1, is EPEVTQTPSHQVTQMGQEVILRCVPISNHLYFYWYRQILGQKVEFLVSFYNNEISEKSEIFDDQFSVERPDGSNFTLKIRSTKLEDSAMYFCASSRQPGMNTEAFFGQGTRLTVV.

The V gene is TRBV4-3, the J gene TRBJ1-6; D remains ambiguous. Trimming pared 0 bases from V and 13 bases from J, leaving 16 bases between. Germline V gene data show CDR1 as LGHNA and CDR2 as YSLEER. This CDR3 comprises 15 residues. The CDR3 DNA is TGCGCCAGCAGCCAAGACCCAACGGGGTTAGAGCCCCTCCACTTT. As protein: CASSQDPTGLEPLHF.